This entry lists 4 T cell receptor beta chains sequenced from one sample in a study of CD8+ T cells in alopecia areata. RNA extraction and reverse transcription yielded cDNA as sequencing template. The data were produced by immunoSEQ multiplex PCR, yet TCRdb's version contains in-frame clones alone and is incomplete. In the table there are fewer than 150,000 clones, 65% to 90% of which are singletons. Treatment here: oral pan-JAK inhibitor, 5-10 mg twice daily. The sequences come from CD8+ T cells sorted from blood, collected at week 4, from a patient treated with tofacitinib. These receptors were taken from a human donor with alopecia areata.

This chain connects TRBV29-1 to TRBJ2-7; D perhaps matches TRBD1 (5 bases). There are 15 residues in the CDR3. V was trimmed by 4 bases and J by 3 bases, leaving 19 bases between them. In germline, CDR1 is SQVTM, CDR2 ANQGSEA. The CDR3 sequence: CSVVSAGKSDYEQYF. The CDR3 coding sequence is TGCAGCGTTGTCTCAGCAGGGAAATCCGACTACGAGCAGTACTTC.

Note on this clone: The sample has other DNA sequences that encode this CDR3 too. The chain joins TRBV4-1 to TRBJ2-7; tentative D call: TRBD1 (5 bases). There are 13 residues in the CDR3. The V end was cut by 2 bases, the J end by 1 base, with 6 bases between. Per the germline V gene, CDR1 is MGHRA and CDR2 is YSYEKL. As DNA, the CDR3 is TGCGCCAGCAGCCAAACAGGATCCTACGAGCAGTACTTC. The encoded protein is CASSQTGSYEQYF.

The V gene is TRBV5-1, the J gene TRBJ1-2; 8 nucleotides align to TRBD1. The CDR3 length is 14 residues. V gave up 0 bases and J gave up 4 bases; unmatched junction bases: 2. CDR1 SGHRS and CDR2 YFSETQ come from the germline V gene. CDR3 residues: CASSLGTGTYGYTF. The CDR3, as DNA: TGCGCCAGCAGCTTGGGGACAGGGACCTATGGCTACACCTTC.

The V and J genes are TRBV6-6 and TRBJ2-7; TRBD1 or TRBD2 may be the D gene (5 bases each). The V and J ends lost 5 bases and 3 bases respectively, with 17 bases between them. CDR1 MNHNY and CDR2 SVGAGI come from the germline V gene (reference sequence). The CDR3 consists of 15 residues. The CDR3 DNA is TGTGCCAGCAGTATAGGGACGGACGATTACTACGAGCAGTACTTC. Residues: CASSIGTDDYYEQYF.